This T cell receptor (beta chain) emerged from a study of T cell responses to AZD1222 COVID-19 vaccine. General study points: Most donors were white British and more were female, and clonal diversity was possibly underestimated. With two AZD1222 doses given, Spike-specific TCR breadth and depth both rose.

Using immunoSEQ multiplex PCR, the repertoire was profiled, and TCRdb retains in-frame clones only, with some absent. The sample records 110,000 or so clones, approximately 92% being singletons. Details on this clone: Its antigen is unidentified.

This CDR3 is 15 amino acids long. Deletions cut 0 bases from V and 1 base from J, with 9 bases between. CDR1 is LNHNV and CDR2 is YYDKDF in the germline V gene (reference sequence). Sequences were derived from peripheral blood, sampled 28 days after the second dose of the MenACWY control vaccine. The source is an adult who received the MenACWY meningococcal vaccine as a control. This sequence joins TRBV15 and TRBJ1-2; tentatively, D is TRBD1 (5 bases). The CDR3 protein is CATSRDYQGNYGYTF. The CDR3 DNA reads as TGTGCCACCAGCAGAGATTACCAGGGTAACTATGGCTACACCTTC. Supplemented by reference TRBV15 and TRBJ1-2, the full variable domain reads DAMVIQNPRYQVTQFGKPVTLSCSQTLNHNVMYWYQQKSSQAPKLLFHYYDKDFNNEADTPDNFQSRRPNTSFCFLDIRSPGLGDTAMYLCATSRDYQGNYGYTFGSGTRLTVV.